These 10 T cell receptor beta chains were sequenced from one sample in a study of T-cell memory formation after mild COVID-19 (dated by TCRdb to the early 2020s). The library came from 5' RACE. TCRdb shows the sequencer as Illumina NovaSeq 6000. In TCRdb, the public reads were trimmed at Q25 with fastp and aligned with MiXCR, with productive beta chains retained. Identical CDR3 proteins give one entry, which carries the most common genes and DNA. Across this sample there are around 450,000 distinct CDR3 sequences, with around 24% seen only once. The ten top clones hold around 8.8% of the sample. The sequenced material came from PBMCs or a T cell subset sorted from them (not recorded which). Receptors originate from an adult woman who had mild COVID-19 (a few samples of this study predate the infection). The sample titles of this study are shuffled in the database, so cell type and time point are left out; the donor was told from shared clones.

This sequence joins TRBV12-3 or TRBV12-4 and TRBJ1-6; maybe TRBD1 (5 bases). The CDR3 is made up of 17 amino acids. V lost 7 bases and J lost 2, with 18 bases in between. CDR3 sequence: CASTLHYLGAYNSPLHF. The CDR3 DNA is TGTGCCAGCACCCTCCATTATTTGGGGGCCTATAATTCACCCCTCCACTTT.

CDR3 residues: CASSLGARGLFGYTF. CDR3 in DNA: TGTGCCAGCAGCCTCGGTGCCAGGGGGCTTTTTGGCTACACCTTC. This chain links TRBV3-1 with TRBJ1-2, with TRBD1 matching over 8 bases. The V gene's germline CDR1 is LGHDT and CDR2 YNNKEL (reference sequence). J lost 7 bases, V lost 4 bases, and 11 bases had no gene match. This CDR3 spans 15 amino acids.

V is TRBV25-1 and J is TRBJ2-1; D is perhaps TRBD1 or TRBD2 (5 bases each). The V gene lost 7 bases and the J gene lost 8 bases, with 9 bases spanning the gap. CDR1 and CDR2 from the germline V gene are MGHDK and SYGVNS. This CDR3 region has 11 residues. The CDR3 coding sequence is TGTGCCAGCACAGGGACCTATGAGCAGTTCTTC. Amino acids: CASTGTYEQFF.

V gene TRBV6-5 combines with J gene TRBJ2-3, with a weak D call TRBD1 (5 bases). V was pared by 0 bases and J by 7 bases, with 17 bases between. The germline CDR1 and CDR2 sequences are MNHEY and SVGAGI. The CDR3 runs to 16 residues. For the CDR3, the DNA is TGTGCCAGCAGTTACTCGGTCGCGCAGGGTCGGCATACGCAGTATTTT. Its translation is CASSYSVAQGRHTQYF.

CDR3 bases: TGTGCCAGCAGCGCTCGGGGGGTTCGCCTCAATGAGCAGTTCTTC. Translating gives CASSARGVRLNEQFF. This chain joins TRBV4-2 and TRBJ2-1; 7 nucleotides align to TRBD2. Germline CDR1 reads LGHNA; CDR2 reads YNFKEQ. This CDR3 is 15 amino acids long. V trimming: 5 bases; J trimming: 6 bases; junction bases outside the gene matches: 10.

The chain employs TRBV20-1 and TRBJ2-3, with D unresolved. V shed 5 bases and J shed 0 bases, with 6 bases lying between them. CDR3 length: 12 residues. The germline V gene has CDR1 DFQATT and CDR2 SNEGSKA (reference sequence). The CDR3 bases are TGCAGTGCTCCAGGTAGCACAGATACGCAGTATTTT. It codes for CSAPGSTDTQYF.

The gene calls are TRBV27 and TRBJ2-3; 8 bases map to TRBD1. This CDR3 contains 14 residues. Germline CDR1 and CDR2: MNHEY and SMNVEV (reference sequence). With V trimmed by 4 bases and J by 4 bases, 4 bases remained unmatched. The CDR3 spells CASSWTGPADTQYF. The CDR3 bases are TGTGCCAGCAGTTGGACAGGGCCAGCAGATACGCAGTATTTT.

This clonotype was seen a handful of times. CDR3 amino acids: CASSLTGNSYNEQFF. CDR3 bases: TGCGCCAGCAGCTTAACAGGGAACTCCTACAATGAGCAGTTCTTC. The genes are TRBV5-1 and TRBJ2-1, with a tentative D call TRBD1 (6 bases). V was clipped by 2 bases and J by 0 bases, with 9 bases between them. The length of the CDR3 is 15 residues. Germline CDR1 is SGHRS and CDR2 is YFSETQ.

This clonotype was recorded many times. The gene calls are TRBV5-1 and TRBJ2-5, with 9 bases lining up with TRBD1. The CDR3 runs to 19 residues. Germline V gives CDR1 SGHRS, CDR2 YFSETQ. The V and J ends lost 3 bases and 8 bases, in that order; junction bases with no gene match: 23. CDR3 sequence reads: CASSSFLTGTGSPQGTQYF. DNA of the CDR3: TGCGCCAGCAGCTCGTTTCTGACCGGGACAGGGTCACCCCAAGGTACCCAGTACTTC.

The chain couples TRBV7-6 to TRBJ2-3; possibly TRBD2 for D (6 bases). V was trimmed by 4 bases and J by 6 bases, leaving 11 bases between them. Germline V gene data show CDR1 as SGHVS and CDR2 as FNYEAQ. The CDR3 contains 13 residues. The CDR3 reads CASSSGLRDTQYF. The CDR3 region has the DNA TGTGCCAGCAGCTCGGGACTTAGGGATACGCAGTATTTT.